This record looks at one T cell receptor (beta chain) sequence and its context. The data belong to a study of blood T cell repertoires in COVID-19. Study at large: The study drew acute and convalescent COVID-19 samples from the United States, Italy and Spain.

Repertoires were generated with immunoSEQ multiplex PCR, while TCRdb's copy carries only in-frame clones and drops some. The table has about 160,000 clones, roughly 80% seen once. The junction had 11 bases not matched to a gene; V was cut back by 3 bases and J by 3 bases. Germline V gives CDR1 SGHAT, CDR2 FQNNGV. The CDR3 covers 17 residues. Participant-given clinical history determined each cohort assignment. The specimen was PBMCs or T cells enriched from blood (not recorded which). The chain couples TRBV11-2 to TRBJ1-5; 7 nucleotides match TRBD1. This clonotype was obtained from a woman aged 55-75 years who had recovered from COVID-19. CDR3 loop: CASSFAKGGYDNQPQHF. The CDR3, as DNA: TGTGCCAGCAGCTTCGCGAAAGGGGGCTACGACAATCAGCCCCAGCATTTT.